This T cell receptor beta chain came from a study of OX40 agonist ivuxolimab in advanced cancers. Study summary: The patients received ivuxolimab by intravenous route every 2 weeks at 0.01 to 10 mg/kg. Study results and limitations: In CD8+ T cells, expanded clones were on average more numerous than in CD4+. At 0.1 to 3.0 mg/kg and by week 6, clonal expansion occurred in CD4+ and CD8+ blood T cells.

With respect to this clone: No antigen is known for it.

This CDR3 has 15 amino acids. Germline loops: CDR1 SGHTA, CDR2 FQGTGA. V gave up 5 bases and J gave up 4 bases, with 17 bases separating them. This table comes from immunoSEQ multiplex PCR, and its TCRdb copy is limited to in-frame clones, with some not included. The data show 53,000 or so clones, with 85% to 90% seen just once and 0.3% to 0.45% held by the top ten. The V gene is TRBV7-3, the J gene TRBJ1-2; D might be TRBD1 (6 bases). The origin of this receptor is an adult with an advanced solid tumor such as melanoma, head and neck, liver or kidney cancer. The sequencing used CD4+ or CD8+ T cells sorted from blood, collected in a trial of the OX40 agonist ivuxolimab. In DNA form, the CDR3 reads TGTGCCAGCAGCCAAGGCCCGGGGGCGGGCTATGGCTACACCTTC. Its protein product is CASSQGPGAGYGYTF.